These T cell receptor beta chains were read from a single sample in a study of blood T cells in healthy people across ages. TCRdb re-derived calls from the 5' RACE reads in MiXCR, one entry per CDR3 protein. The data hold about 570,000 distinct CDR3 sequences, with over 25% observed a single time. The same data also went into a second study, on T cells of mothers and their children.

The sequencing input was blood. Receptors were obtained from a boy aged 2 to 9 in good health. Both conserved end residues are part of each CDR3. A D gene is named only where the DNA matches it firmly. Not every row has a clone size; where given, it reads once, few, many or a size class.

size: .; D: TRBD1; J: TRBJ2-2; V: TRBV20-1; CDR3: CSARDSETGSTGELFF; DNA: TGCAGTGCTAGAGATTCGGAGACAGGGAGCACCGGGGAGCTGTTTTTT
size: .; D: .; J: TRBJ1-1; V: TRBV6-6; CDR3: CASSYSKTENTEAFF; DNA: TGTGCCAGCAGTTACTCGAAGACGGAGAACACTGAAGCTTTCTTT
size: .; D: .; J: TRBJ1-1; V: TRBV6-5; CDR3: CASSYRATNTEAFF; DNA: TGTGCCAGCAGTTACAGGGCGACGAACACTGAAGCTTTCTTT
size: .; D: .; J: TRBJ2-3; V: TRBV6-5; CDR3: CASSYSGATSDTQYF; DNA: TGTGCCAGCAGTTACTCAGGAGCTACATCAGATACGCAGTATTTT
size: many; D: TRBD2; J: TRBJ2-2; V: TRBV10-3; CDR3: CASGGDTGELFF; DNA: TGTGCCTCCGGGGGGGACACCGGGGAGCTGTTTTTT
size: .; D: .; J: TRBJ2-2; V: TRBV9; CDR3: CASSVANTGGLFF; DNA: TGTGCCAGCAGCGTAGCGAACACCGGGGGGCTGTTTTTT
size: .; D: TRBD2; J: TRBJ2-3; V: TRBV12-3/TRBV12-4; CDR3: CASSLTSGEADTQYF; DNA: TGTGCCAGCAGCTTGACTAGCGGGGAAGCAGATACGCAGTATTTT
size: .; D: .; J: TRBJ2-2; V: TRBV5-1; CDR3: CASSLVAGGGDTGELFF; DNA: TGCGCCAGCAGCTTGGTGGCTGGGGGCGGTGACACCGGGGAGCTGTTTTTT
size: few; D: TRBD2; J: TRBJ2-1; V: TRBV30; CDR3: CAWSVLAGESYNEQFF; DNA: TGTGCCTGGAGTGTACTAGCGGGGGAATCCTACAATGAGCAGTTCTTC
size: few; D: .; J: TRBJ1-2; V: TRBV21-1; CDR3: CASSKVTAYGYTF; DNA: TGTGCCAGCAGCAAGGTCACGGCCTATGGCTACACCTTC
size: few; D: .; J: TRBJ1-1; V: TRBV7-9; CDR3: CASSSGRTEAFF; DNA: TGTGCCAGCAGCAGTGGAAGGACTGAAGCTTTCTTT
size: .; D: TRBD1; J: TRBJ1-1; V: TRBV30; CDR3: CAWGTGTEAFF; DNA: TGTGCCTGGGGGACAGGGACTGAAGCTTTCTTT
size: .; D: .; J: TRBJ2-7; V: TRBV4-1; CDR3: CASSPSRSSLTISYEQYF; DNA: TGCGCCAGCAGCCCGTCCCGCTCTAGCCTCACGATCTCCTACGAGCAGTACTTC
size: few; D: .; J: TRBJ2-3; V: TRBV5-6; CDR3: CASSLWEDTQYF; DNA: TGTGCCAGCAGCTTATGGGAAGATACGCAGTATTTT
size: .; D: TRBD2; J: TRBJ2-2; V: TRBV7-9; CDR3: CASSDRRGANTGELFF; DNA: TGTGCCAGCAGCGACCGGCGGGGGGCGAACACCGGGGAGCTGTTTTTT
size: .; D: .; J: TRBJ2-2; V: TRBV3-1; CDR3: CASSHSPGELFF; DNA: TGTGCCAGCAGCCATTCTCCCGGGGAGCTGTTTTTT
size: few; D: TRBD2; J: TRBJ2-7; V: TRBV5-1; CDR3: CASSQTSGSSYEQYF; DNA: TGCGCCAGCAGCCAAACTAGCGGAAGCTCCTACGAGCAGTACTTC
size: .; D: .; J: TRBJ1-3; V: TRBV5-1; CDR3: CASSLAGTEGGNTIYF; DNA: TGCGCCAGCAGCTTGGCCGGGACGGAGGGAGGAAACACCATATATTTT
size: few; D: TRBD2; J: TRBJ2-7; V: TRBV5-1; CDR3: CASSPIGLAEHLSSYEQYF; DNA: TGCGCCAGCAGCCCAATCGGACTAGCGGAACATTTAAGCTCCTACGAGCAGTACTTC
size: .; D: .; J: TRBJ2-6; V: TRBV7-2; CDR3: CASSLRQSNSGANVLTF; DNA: TGTGCCAGCAGCTTAAGGCAGAGTAACTCTGGGGCCAACGTCCTGACTTTC
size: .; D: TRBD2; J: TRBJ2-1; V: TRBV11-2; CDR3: CASSPQAGAQYNEQFF; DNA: TGTGCCAGCAGCCCCCAAGCGGGAGCTCAGTACAATGAGCAGTTCTTC
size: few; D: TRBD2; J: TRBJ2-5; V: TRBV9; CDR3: CASSSRLAEEGETQYF; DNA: TGTGCCAGCAGCTCTCGACTAGCGGAGGAGGGGGAGACCCAGTACTTC
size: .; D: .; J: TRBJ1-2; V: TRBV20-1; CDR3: CSAATRGDYGYTF; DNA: TGCAGTGCTGCGACAAGGGGAGACTATGGCTACACCTTC